This TCR beta chain is from a study of identical twins. General study results and limits: Weaker excess sharing between twins was seen in beta out-of-frame sequences. Whereas memory repertoires showed no such difference, abundant cord blood beta clonotypes carried fewer insertions.

With respect to this clonotype: Its antigen remains unidentified.

A universal primer site arose from template switching, and cDNA bore unique molecular identifiers. Using its own MiXCR run on the 5' RACE reads, TCRdb lists one record per CDR3 protein. The table shows some 250,000 distinct CDR3 sequences, with 6.5% to 8% occurring only once. V trimming: 6 bases; J trimming: 4 bases; junction bases outside the gene matches: 8. Germline assignment: CDR1 DFQATT and CDR2 SNEGSKA (reference sequence). The CDR3 has 14 residues. These same data were also listed under a study on T cells expressing NK-cell markers. That work adds: Clarity on HCMV specificity was lacking for the expanded NKG2C+ T cell clones.

This TCR came from a woman younger than 35 in good health. The chain joins TRBV20-1 to TRBJ1-1; 10 bases are shared with TRBD1. The material sequenced was CD8+ T cells sorted from blood. Here the CDR3 DNA reads TGCAGTGCGCCTCCCGGGACAGGGGTCACTGAAGCTTTCTTT. Its translation is CSAPPGTGVTEAFF.